This passage covers 3 T cell receptor beta chains from one sample sequenced in a study of immune evolution from preneoplasia to lung adenocarcinoma. Profiled with immunoSEQ multiplex PCR; TCRdb holds only in-frame clones, not every one. This table holds 7,500 to 10,000 clones, more than 70% found once. Sequenced: FFPE lung adenocarcinoma in situ tissue. The receptors come from a person aged 80 or older with lung adenocarcinoma.

This chain's CDR3 is CASSELPGSGPQHF. The CDR3 DNA is TGCGCCAGCAGTGAGTTACCAGGCTCGGGGCCCCAGCATTTT. This sequence joins TRBV10-1 and TRBJ1-5; D remains unclear. Per germline, CDR1 WNHNN and CDR2 SYGVQD (reference sequence). V shed 1 base and J shed 9 bases, with 13 bases lying between them. The CDR3 totals 14 residues.

The V gene is TRBV29-1, the J gene TRBJ2-6, with D hard to call. Trimming took off 1 base at V and 3 bases at J, with 7 bases between the two ends. The germline V gene encodes CDR1 SQVTM and CDR2 ANQGSEA. The CDR3 is made up of 14 amino acids. The CDR3 region is CSVEGLDGANVLTF. CDR3 coding DNA: TGCAGCGTTGAAGGGTTGGATGGGGCCAACGTCCTGACTTTC.

This clone has a handful of counts. The chain employs TRBV15 and TRBJ2-3; no reliable D call. The CDR3 is made up of 15 amino acids. The V and J ends lost 1 base and 0 bases respectively, with 8 bases between them. Germline assignment: CDR1 LNHNV and CDR2 YYDKDF (reference sequence). The CDR3 protein is CATSRGGVSTDTQYF. For the CDR3, the DNA is TGTGCCACCAGCAGAGGCGGCGTTAGCACAGATACGCAGTATTTT.